This is a list of T cell receptor beta chains from one sample in a study of T-cell reconstitution after alpha-beta-depleted transplantation in children. TCRdb ran MiXCR on the PCR reads and lists one entry per CDR3 protein. There are about 400,000 distinct CDR3 sequences in the sample; roughly 15% occur only once, and about 32% lies in the top ten. The starting material was PBMCs, mostly from graft donor cells, obtained 360 days after TCRalphabeta/CD19-depleted stem cell transplant. The receptors derive from a boy younger than two who had a stem cell transplant for Wiskott-Aldrich syndrome, so the T cells may come from the graft donor. Both conserved end residues are part of each CDR3. A D gene is named only where the DNA matches it firmly. Expanded clones get a size class; other rows say once, few or many, or leave the size out.

clone size	J gene	D gene	V gene	CDR3 DNA	CDR3 protein
NA	TRBJ2-1	TRBD2	TRBV15	TGTGCCACCAGCAGACTCCGGGGGGGCCCCTACAATGAGCAGTTCTTC	CATSRLRGGPYNEQFF
few	TRBJ2-3	NA	TRBV7-8	TGTGCCAGCAGCTTAGAGGTGCGGGGACTGTCCACAGATACGCAGTATTTT	CASSLEVRGLSTDTQYF
few	TRBJ2-7	TRBD1	TRBV10-3	TGTGCCATCACAACTACAGGGGTCTTCCACGAGCAGTACTTC	CAITTTGVFHEQYF
NA	TRBJ2-7	TRBD1	TRBV27	TGTGCCAGCAGTTTACCCCGGACAGGGAAGTGGTACTTC	CASSLPRTGKWYF
few	TRBJ2-5	TRBD2	TRBV12-3/TRBV12-4	TGTGCCAGCAGTTTAAGGACTAGCAAACGTTCAACGGAGACCCAGTACTTC	CASSLRTSKRSTETQYF
few	TRBJ2-7	TRBD2	TRBV20-1	TGCTGTGCTAGAGTCGGGACTAGCGGGAGAAAGGACTACGAGCAGTACTTC	CCARVGTSGRKDYEQYF
few	TRBJ2-5	NA	TRBV12-3/TRBV12-4	TGTGCCAGCAGTTTTATAAAAGGATGGGAGACCCAGTACTTC	CASSFIKGWETQYF
NA	TRBJ2-2	TRBD1	TRBV20-1	TGCAGTGCTGCCACAGGGGGCGCGTCCCCCACCGGGGAGCTGTTTTTT	CSAATGGASPTGELFF
NA	TRBJ2-1	NA	TRBV7-8	TGTGCCAGCAGCTTAGGCAAAGGGCCGTCCTACAATGAGCAGTTCTTC	CASSLGKGPSYNEQFF
few	TRBJ2-2	NA	TRBV28	TGTGCCAGCAGTATCGCATGGGGCCCTAACACCGGGGAGCTGTTTTTT	CASSIAWGPNTGELFF
NA	TRBJ1-6	TRBD1	TRBV5-6	TGTGCCAGCAGCTTCACAGGGGGTTCCTATAATTCACCCCTCCACTTT	CASSFTGGSYNSPLHF
NA	TRBJ2-1	NA	TRBV6-2/TRBV6-3	TGTGCCAGCAGTTATAGAATAAATAGGCGGGACCGATCCTTTTACAATGAGCAGTTCTTC	CASSYRINRRDRSFYNEQFF
NA	TRBJ2-2	NA	TRBV20-1	TGCAGTGCCGTGAGTGGGAAATTGAACACCGGGGAGCTGTTTTTT	CSAVSGKLNTGELFF
few	TRBJ2-2	TRBD1	TRBV7-9	TGTGCCAGCAGCTTTTGGGACAGGGGGCGCGTCACCGGGGAGCTGTTTTTT	CASSFWDRGRVTGELFF
few	TRBJ2-5	NA	TRBV5-1	TGCGCCAGCAGCTTGAAGAGGGACATCGGGACCCAGTACTTC	CASSLKRDIGTQYF
NA	TRBJ2-3	NA	TRBV6-1	TGTGCCAGCAGAGACAGCGGCACAGATACGCAGTATTTT	CASRDSGTDTQYF
few	TRBJ2-5	NA	TRBV2	TGTGCCAGCAGCTCCGCCCGGGGGACCCAGTACTTC	CASSSARGTQYF
NA	TRBJ2-1	TRBD2	TRBV5-1	TGCGCCAGCAGCCCACTAGCGGGGCCGGGCTACAATGAGCAGTTCTTC	CASSPLAGPGYNEQFF
few	TRBJ1-1	NA	TRBV11-2	TGTGCCAGCAGCCTCAGGACGCGGACTGAAGCTTTCTTT	CASSLRTRTEAFF
few	TRBJ2-7	NA	TRBV7-9	TGTGCCAGCAGTCAACAGAATCCCTACGAGCAGTACTTC	CASSQQNPYEQYF
few	TRBJ1-5	NA	TRBV20-1	TGCAGTGCTAGAGAGCTTCGGGGTAATCAGCCCCAGCATTTT	CSARELRGNQPQHF
many	TRBJ2-1	TRBD2	TRBV7-9	TGTGCCAGCAGTTTTATAGCGGGAGGGCCAGTGGGTGAGCAGTTCTTC	CASSFIAGGPVGEQFF
few	TRBJ2-5	TRBD1	TRBV30	TGTGCCTTCCTCGGGACAGGGGGAAATGTGGGGCAAGAGACCCAGTACTTC	CAFLGTGGNVGQETQYF
NA	TRBJ2-7	NA	TRBV10-3	TGTGCCATCAGTGAGGGGAGGCAAACCTACGAGCAGTACTTC	CAISEGRQTYEQYF
few	TRBJ2-7	NA	TRBV10-3	TGTGCCATCAGTACGGTTGCAGGGTACGAGCAGTACTTC	CAISTVAGYEQYF
few	TRBJ2-1	TRBD2	TRBV29-1	TGCAGCCACGAGGGACTAGCGTCCTACAATGAGCAGTTCTTC	CSHEGLASYNEQFF
NA	TRBJ2-5	TRBD1	TRBV20-1	TGCAGTGCTAGAATGACAGGGGGCCGAGAGACCCAGTACTTC	CSARMTGGRETQYF
many	TRBJ2-1	TRBD2	TRBV5-1	TGCGCCAGCAGCTTGGGAGCGGGAGGAGGAAATGAGCAGTTCTTC	CASSLGAGGGNEQFF
once	TRBJ1-2	NA	TRBV5-1	TGCGCCAGCAGCTACCGGGACACTTCGACCTATGGCTACACCTTC	CASSYRDTSTYGYTF
few	TRBJ1-5	NA	TRBV12-3/TRBV12-4	TGTGCCAGCAGTATTCGGGGATCTCAGCCCCAGCATTTT	CASSIRGSQPQHF
NA	TRBJ1-1	TRBD1	TRBV12-3/TRBV12-4	TGTGCCAGCAGTTTCAGCGACAGGGCGGCTTTCTTT	CASSFSDRAAFF
few	TRBJ2-1	TRBD2	TRBV5-1	TGCGCCAGCTACGCGGGAGGCAAATACAATGAGCAGTTCTTC	CASYAGGKYNEQFF
many	TRBJ2-3	NA	TRBV12-3/TRBV12-4	TGTGCCAGCAGGAGACTAGAGTTGGACACAGATACGCAGTATTTT	CASRRLELDTDTQYF
few	TRBJ1-3	NA	TRBV12-3/TRBV12-4	TGTGCCAGCAGTTTAGCGAAGAGAAACACCATATATTTT	CASSLAKRNTIYF
few	TRBJ1-1	NA	TRBV5-1	TGCGCCAGCAGCTTTTACAGGACGAACACTGAAGCTTTCTTT	CASSFYRTNTEAFF
few	TRBJ1-2	NA	TRBV20-1	TGCAGTGCTAGAGATTCACGGGACATTTCCTATGGCTACACCTTC	CSARDSRDISYGYTF
NA	TRBJ2-1	TRBD2	TRBV6-2/TRBV6-3	TGTGCCAGCAGTTCCCGCGTAGCGGGAGAATACAATGAGCAGTTCTTC	CASSSRVAGEYNEQFF
NA	TRBJ2-1	TRBD2	TRBV12-3/TRBV12-4	TGTGCCAGCAGTTTAATATCCGGGAGGGCCTGGCCCAATGAGCAGTTCTTC	CASSLISGRAWPNEQFF
few	TRBJ1-1	NA	TRBV5-1	TGCGCCAGCAGCGAGACCGGGCCCAAGATGGACACTGAAGCTTTCTTT	CASSETGPKMDTEAFF
NA	TRBJ2-7	TRBD1	TRBV14	TGTGCCAGCAGCCATTCCTACAGGGGGCACTCCTACGAGCAGTACTTC	CASSHSYRGHSYEQYF
NA	TRBJ2-5	NA	TRBV5-1	TGCGCCAGCAGCTTGGAACCGACAGGCGCTCAAGAGACCCAGTACTTC	CASSLEPTGAQETQYF
NA	TRBJ2-2	NA	TRBV6-5	TGTGCCAGCAGTTACCTCCTTCGGTATCCCGTCACCGGGGAGCTGTTTTTT	CASSYLLRYPVTGELFF
many	TRBJ2-1	NA	TRBV4-3	TGCGCCAGCAGCCAAGGAGGGCGCGAGCAGTTCTTC	CASSQGGREQFF
NA	TRBJ2-3	NA	TRBV7-8	TGTGCCAGCAAGGGTCGCCCAGGGGGCACAGATACGCAGTATTTT	CASKGRPGGTDTQYF